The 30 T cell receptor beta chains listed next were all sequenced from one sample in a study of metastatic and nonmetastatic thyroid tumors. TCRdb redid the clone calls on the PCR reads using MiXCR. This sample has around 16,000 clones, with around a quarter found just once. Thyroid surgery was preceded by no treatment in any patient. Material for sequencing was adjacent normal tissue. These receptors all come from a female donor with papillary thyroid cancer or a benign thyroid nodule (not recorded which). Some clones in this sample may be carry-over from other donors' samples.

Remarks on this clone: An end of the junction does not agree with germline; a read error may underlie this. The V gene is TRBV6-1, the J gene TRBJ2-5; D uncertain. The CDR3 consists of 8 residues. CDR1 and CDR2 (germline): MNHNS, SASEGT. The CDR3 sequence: CASTPRVF. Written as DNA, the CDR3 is TGTGCCAGCACGCCAAGGGTGTTC.

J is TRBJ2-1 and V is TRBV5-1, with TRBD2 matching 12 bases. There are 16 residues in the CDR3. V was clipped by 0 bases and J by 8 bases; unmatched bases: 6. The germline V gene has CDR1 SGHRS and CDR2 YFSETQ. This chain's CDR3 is CASSLELAGGKDEQFF. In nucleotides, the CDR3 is TGCGCCAGCAGCTTGGAACTAGCGGGAGGTAAGGATGAGCAGTTCTTC.

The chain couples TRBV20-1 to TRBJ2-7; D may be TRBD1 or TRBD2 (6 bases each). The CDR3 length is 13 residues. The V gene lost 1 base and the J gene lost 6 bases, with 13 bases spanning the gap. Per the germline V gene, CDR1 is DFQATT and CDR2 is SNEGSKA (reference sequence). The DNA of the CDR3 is TGCAGTGCTAGAGTCCCCAGGGGAGGCGAGCAGTACTTC. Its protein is CSARVPRGGEQYF.

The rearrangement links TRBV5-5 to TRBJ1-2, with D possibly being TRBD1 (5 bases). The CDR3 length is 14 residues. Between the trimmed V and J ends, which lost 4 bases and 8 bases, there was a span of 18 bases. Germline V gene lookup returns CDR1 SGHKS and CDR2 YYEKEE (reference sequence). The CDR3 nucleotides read TGTGCCAGCAGCCCAGGACAAGCCCTCTGGGGCTACACCTTC. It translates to CASSPGQALWGYTF.

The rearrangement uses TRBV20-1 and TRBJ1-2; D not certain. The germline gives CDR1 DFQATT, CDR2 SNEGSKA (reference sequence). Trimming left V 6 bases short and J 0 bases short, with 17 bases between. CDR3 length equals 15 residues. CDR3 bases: TGCAGTGCGAGCCCAGTGGGCCGAACTAACTATGGCTACACCTTC. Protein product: CSASPVGRTNYGYTF.

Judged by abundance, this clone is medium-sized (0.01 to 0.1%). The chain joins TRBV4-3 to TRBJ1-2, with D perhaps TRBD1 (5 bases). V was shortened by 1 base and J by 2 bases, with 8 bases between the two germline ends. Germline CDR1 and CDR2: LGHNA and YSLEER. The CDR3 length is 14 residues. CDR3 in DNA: TGCGCCAGCAGCCAAGGGACACAGAACTATGGCTACACCTTC. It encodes CASSQGTQNYGYTF.

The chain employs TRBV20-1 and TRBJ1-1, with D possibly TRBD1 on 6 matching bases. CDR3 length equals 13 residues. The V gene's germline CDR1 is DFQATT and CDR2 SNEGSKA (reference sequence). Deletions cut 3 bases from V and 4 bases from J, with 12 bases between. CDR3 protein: CSARGGGSTEAFF. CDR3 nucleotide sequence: TGCAGTGCTAGGGGAGGGGGGAGCACTGAAGCTTTCTTT.

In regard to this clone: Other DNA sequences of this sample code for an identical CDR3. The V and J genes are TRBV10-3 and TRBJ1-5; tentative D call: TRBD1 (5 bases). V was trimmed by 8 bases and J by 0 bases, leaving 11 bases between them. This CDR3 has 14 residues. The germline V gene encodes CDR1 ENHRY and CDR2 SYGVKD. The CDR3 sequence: CAIGTGDSNQPQHF. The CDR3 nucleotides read TGTGCCATCGGAACAGGTGATAGCAATCAGCCCCAGCATTTT.

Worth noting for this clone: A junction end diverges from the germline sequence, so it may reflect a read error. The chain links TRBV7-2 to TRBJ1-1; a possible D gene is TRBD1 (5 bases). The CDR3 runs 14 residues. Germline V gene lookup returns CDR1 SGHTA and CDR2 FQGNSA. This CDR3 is CASSLQGENTDAFF. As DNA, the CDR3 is TGTGCCAGCAGCTTACAAGGGGAGAACACTGATGCTTTCTTT.

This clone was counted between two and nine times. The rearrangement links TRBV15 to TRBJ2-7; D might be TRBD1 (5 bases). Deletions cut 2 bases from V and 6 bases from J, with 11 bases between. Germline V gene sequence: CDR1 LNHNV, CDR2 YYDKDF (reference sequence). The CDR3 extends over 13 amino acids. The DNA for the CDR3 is TGTGCCACCAGCAGAACCCGACAGAGCGAGCAGTACTTC. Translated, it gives CATSRTRQSEQYF. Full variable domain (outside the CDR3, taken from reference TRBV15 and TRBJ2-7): DAMVIQNPRYQVTQFGKPVTLSCSQTLNHNVMYWYQQKSSQAPKLLFHYYDKDFNNEADTPDNFQSRRPNTSFCFLDIRSPGLGDTAMYLCATSRTRQSEQYFGPGTRLTVT.

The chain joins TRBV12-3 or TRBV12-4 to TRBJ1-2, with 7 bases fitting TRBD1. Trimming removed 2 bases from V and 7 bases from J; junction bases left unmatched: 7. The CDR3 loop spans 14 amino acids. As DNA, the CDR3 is TGTGCCAGCAGTTTATTGGACAGGTGGGCTGGCTACACCTTC. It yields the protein CASSLLDRWAGYTF.

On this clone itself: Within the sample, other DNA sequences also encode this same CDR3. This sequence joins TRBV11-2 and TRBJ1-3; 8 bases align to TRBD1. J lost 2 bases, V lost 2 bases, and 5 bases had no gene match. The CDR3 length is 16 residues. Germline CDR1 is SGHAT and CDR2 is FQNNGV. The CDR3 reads CASSLYRGETGNTIYF. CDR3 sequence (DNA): TGTGCCAGCAGCTTATACAGGGGGGAAACTGGAAACACCATATATTTT.

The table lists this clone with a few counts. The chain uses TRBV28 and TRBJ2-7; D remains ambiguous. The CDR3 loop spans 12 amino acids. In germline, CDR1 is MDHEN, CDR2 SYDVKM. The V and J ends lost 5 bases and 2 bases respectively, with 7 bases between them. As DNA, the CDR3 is TGTGCCAGCAGTCCCCGAGCCTACGAGCAGTACTTC. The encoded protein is CASSPRAYEQYF.

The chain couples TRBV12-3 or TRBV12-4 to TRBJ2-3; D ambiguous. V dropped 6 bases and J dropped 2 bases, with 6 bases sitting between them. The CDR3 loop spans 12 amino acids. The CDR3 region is CASSLSTDTQYF. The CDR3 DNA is TGTGCCAGCAGCCTCTCCACAGATACGCAGTATTTT.

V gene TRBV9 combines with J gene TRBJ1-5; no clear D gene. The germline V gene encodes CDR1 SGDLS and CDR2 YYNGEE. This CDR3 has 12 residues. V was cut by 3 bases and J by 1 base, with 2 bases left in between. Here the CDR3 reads CASSGSNQPQHF. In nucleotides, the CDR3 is TGTGCCAGCAGCGGGAGCAATCAGCCCCAGCATTTT.

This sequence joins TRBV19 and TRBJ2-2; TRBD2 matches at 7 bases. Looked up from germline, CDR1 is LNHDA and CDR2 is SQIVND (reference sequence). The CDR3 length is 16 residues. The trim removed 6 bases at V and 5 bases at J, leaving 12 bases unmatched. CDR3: CASRAGLAVGTGELFF. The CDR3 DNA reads TGTGCCAGTAGGGCGGGGCTAGCGGTAGGGACCGGGGAGCTGTTTTTT.

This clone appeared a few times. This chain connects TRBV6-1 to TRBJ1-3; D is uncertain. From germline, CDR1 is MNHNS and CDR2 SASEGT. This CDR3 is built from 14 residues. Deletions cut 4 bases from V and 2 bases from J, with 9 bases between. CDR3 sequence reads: CASSVRTAGNTIYF. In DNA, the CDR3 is TGTGCCAGCAGTGTCCGGACGGCTGGAAACACCATATATTTT.

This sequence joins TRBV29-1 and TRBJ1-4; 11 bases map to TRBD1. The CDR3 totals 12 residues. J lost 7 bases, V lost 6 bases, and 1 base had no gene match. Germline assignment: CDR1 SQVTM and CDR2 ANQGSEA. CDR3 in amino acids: CSVGTGGEKLFF. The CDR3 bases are TGCAGCGTCGGGACAGGGGGTGAAAAACTGTTTTTT.

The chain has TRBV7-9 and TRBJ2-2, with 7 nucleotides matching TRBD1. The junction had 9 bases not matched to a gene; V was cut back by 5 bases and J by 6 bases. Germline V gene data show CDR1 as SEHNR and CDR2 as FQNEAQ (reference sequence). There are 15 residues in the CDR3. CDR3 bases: TGTGCCAGCAGCGTCACATCGACAGGGCCCGGGGAGCTGTTTTTT. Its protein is CASSVTSTGPGELFF.

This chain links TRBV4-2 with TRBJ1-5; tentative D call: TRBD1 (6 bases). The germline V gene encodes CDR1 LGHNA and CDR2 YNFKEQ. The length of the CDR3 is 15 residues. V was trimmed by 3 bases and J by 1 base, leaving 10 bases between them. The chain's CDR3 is CASSHDGQSNQPQHF. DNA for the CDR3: TGTGCCAGCAGCCATGACGGACAGAGCAATCAGCCCCAGCATTTT.

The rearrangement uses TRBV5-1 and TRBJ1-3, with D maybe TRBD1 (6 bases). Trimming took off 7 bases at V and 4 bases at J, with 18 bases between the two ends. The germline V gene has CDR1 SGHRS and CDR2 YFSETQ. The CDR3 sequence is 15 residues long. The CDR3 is CASLGGPGTGNTIYF. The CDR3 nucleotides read TGCGCCAGCTTGGGCGGTCCTGGGACAGGAAACACCATATATTTT.

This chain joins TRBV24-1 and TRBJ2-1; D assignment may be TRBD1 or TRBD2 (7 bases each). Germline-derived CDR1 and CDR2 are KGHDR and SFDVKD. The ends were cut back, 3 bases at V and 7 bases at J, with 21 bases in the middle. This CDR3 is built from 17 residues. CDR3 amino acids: CATSDRGARQGKNEQFF. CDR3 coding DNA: TGTGCCACCAGTGATCGGGGGGCGAGACAGGGCAAGAATGAGCAGTTCTTC.

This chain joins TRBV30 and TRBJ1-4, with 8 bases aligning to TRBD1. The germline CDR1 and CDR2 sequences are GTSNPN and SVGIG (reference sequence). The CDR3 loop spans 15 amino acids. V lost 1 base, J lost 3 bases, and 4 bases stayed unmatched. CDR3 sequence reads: CAWSAGQGPNEKLFF. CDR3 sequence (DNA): TGTGCCTGGAGTGCCGGACAGGGACCTAATGAAAAACTGTTTTTT.

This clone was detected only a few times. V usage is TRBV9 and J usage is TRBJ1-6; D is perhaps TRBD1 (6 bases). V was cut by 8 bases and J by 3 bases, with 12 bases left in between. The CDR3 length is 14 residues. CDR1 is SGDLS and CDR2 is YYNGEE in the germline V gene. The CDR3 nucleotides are TGTGCCAGTTCGGACAGTCACTATAATTCACCCCTCCACTTT. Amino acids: CASSDSHYNSPLHF.

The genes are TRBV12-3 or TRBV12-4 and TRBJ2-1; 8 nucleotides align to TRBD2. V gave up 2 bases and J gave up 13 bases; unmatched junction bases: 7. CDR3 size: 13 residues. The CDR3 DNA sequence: TGTGCCAGCAGTTTATATCAGCGGGAGTTTCAGTTCTTC. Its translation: CASSLYQREFQFF.

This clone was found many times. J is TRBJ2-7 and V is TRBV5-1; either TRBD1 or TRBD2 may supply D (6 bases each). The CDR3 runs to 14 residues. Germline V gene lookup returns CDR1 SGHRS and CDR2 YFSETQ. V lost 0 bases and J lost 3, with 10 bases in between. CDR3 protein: CASSLGGGLYEQYF. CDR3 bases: TGCGCCAGCAGCTTGGGTGGGGGGCTCTACGAGCAGTACTTC.

Here the CDR3 DNA reads TGCGCCAGCAGCTTGAAGCCGACCGGGGAGCTGTTTTTT. This sequence encodes CASSLKPTGELFF. V is TRBV5-1 and J is TRBJ2-2; D is undetermined. The CDR3 length is 13 residues. CDR1 SGHRS and CDR2 YFSETQ come from the germline V gene. Trimming pared 1 base from V and 5 bases from J, leaving 6 bases between. Complete variable domain (other parts from reference TRBV5-1 and TRBJ2-2): KAGVTQTPRYLIKTRGQQVTLSCSPISGHRSVSWYQQTPGQGLQFLFEYFSETQRNKGNFPGRFSGRQFSNSRSEMNVSTLELGDSALYLCASSLKPTGELFFGEGSRLTVL.

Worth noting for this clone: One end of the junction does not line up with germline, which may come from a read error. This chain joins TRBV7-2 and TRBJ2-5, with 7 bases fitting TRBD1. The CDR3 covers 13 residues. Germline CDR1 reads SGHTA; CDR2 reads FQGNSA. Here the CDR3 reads CASSQLDRAIGYF. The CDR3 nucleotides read TGTGCTAGCAGCCAATTAGACAGGGCCATAGGGTACTTC. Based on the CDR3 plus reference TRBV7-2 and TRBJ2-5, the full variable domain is GAGVSQSPSNKVTEKGKDVELRCDPISGHTALYWYRQSLGQGLEFLIYFQGNSAPDKSGLPSDRFSAERTGGSVSTLTIQRTQQEDSAVYLCASSQLDRAIGYFGPGTRLLVL.

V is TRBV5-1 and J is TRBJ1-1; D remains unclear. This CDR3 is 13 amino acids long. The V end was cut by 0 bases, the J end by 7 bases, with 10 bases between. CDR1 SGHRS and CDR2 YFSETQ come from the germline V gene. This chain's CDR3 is CASSLGSVDEAFF. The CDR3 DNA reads TGCGCCAGCAGCTTGGGGTCAGTGGATGAAGCTTTCTTT.

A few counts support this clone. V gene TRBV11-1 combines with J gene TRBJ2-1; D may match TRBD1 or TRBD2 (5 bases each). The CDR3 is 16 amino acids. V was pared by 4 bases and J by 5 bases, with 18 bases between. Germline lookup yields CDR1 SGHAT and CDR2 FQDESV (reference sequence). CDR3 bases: TGTGCCAGCAGCTCCGAGGGGAGCACGATTAACAATGAGCAGTTCTTC. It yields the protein CASSSEGSTINNEQFF.